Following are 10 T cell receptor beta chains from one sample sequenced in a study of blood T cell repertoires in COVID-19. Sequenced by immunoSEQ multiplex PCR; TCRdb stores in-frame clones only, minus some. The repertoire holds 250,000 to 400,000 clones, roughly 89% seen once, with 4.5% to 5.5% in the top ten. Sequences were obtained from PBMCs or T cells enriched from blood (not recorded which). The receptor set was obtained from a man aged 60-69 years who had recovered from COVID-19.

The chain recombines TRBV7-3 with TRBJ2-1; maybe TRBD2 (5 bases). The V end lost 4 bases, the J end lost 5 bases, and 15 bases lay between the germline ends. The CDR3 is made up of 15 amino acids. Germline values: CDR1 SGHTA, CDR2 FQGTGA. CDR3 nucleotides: TGTGCCAGCAGCTCGCCGGGAACTACCCACAATGAGCAGTTCTTC. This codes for CASSSPGTTHNEQFF.

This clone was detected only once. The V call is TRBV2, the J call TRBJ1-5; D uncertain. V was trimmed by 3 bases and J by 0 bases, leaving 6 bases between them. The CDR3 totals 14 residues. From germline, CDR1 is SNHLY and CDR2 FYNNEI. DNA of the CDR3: TGTGCCAGCAGTGACGCCGGTAGCAATCAGCCCCAGCATTTT. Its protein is CASSDAGSNQPQHF. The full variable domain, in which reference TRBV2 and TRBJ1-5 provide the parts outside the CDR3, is EPEVTQTPSHQVTQMGQEVILRCVPISNHLYFYWYRQILGQKVEFLVSFYNNEISEKSEIFDDQFSVERPDGSNFTLKIRSTKLEDSAMYFCASSDAGSNQPQHFGDGTRLSIL.

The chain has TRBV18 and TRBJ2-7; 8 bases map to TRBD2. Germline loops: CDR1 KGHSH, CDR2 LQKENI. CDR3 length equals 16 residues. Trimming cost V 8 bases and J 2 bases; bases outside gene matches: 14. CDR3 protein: CASHEGGTSGTYEQYF. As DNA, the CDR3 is TGTGCCAGCCACGAGGGGGGAACTAGCGGTACCTACGAGCAGTACTTC.

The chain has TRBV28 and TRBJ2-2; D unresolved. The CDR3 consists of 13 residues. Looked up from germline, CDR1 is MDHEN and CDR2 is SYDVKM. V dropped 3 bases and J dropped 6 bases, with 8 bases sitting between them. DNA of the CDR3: TGTGCCAGCAGTTTGTTTGAGGCCGGGGAGCTGTTTTTT. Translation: CASSLFEAGELFF.

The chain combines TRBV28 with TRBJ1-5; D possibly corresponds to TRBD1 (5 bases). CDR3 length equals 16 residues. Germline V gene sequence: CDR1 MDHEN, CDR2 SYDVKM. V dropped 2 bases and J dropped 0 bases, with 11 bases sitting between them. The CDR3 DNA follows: TGTGCCAGCAGTTTAACGCTTAGGGGTAGCAATCAGCCCCAGCATTTT. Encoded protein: CASSLTLRGSNQPQHF.

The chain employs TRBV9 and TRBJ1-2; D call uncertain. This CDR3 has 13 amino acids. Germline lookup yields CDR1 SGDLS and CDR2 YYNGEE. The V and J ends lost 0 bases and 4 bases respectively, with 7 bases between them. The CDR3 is CASSVGGLYGYTF. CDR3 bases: TGTGCCAGCAGCGTAGGAGGGCTCTATGGCTACACCTTC.

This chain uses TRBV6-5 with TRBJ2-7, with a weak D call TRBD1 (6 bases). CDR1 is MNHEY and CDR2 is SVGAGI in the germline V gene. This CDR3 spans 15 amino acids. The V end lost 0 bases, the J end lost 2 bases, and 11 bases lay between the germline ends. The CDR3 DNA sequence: TGTGCCAGCAGTTACTCGGACAGCGAGCCCTACGAGCAGTACTTC. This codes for CASSYSDSEPYEQYF.

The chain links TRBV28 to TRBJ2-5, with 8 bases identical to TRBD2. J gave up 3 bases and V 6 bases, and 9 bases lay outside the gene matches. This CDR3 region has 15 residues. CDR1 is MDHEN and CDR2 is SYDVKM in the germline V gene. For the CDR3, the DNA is TGTGCCAGCAGCCTCCTAGCGGGTGATAAAGAGACCCAGTACTTC. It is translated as CASSLLAGDKETQYF.

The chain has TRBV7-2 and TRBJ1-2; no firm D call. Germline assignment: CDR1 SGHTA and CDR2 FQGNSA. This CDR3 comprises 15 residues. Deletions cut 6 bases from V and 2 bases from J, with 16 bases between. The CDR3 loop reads CASSLTPTGNYGYTF. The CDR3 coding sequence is TGTGCCAGCAGTTTAACACCAACCGGGAACTATGGCTACACCTTC.

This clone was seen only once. The CDR3 DNA is TGTGCCAGCAGTTCCCCAGGGGCGCCGAACTATGGCTACACCTTC. It translates to CASSSPGAPNYGYTF. The chain couples TRBV28 to TRBJ1-2, with D maybe TRBD1 (6 bases). Germline CDR1 reads MDHEN; CDR2 reads SYDVKM. This CDR3 is 15 amino acids long. V was clipped by 4 bases and J by 2 bases, with 14 bases between them.